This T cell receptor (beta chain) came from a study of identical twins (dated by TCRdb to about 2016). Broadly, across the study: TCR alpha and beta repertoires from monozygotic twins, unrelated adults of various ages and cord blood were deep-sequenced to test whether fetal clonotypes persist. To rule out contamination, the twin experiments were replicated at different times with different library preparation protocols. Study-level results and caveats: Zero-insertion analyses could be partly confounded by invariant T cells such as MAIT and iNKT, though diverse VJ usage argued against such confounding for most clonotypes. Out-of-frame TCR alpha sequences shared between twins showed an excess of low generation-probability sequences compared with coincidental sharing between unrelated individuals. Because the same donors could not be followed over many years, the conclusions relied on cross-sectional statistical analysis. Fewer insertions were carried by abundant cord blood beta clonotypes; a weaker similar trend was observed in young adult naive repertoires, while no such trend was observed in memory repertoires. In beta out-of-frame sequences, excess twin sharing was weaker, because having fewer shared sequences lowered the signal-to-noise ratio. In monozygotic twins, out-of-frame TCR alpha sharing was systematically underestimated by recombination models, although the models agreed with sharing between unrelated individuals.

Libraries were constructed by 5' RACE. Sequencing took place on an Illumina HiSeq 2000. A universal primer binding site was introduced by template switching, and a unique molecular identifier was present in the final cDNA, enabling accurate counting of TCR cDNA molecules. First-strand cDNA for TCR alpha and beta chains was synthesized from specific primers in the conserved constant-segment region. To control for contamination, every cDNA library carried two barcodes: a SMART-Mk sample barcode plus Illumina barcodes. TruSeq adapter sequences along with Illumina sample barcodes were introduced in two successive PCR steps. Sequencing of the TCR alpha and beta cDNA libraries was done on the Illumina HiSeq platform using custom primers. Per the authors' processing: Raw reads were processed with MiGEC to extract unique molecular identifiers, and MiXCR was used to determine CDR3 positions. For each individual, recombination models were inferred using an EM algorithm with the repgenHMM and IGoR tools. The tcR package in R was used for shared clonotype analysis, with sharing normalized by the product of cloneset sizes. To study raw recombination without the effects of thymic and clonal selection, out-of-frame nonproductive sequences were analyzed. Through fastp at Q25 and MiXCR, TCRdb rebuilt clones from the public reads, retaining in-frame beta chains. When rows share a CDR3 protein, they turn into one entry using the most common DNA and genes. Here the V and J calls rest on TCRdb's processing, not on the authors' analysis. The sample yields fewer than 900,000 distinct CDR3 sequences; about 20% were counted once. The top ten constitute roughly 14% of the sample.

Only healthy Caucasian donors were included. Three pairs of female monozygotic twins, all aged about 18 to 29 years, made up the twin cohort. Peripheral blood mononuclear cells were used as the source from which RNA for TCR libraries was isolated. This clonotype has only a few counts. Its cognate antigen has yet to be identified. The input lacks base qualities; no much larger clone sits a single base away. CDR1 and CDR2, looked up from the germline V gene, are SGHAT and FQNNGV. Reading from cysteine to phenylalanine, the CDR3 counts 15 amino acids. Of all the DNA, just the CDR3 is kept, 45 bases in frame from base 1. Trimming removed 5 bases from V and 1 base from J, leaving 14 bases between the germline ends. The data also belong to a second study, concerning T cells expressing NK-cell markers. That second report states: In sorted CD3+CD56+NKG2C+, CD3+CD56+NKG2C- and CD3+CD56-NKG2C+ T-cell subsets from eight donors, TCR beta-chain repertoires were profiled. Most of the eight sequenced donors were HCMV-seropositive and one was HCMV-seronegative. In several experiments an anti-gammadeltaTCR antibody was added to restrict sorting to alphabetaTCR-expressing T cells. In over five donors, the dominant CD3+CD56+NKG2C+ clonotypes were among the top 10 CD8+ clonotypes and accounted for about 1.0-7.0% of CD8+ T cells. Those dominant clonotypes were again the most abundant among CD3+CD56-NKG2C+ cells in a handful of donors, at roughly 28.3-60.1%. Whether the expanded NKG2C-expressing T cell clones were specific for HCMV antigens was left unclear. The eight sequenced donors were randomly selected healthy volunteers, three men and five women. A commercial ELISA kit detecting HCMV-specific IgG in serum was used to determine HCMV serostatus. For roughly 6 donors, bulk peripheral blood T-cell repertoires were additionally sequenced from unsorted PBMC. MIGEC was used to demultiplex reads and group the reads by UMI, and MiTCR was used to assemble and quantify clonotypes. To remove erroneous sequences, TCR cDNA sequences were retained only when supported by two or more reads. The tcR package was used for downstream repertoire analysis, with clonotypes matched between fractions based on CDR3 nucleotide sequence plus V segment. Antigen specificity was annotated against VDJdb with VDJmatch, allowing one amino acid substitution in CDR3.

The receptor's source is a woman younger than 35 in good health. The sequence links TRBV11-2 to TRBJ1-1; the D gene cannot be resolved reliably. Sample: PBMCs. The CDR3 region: CASSTRRQANTEAFF. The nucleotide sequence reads TGTGCCAGCAGCACCCGACGGCAAGCGAACACTGAAGCTTTCTTT.